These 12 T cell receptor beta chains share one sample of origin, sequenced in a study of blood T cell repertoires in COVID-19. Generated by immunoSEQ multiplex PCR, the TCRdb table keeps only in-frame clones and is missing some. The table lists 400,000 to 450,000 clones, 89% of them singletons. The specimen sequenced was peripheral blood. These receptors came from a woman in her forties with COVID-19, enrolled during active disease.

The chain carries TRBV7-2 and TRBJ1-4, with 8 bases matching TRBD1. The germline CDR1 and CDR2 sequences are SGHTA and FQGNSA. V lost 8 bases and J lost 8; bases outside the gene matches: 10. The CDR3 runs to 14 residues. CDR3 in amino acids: CASGGTGGAEKLFF. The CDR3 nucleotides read TGTGCCAGCGGGGGGACAGGAGGGGCAGAAAAACTGTTTTTT.

CDR3 bases: TGTGCCACCAGCCAATTAGGGACAGGAGGCACCGGGGAGCTGTTTTTT. This codes for CATSQLGTGGTGELFF. The V call is TRBV15, the J call TRBJ2-2; 8 positions agree with TRBD1. This CDR3 region has 16 residues. J gave up 4 bases and V 5 bases, and 9 bases lay outside the gene matches. CDR1 is LNHNV, CDR2 YYDKDF, per germline (reference sequence). The full variable domain, rest sourced from reference TRBV15 and TRBJ2-2, is DAMVIQNPRYQVTQFGKPVTLSCSQTLNHNVMYWYQQKSSQAPKLLFHYYDKDFNNEADTPDNFQSRRPNTSFCFLDIRSPGLGDTAMYLCATSQLGTGGTGELFFGEGSRLTVL.

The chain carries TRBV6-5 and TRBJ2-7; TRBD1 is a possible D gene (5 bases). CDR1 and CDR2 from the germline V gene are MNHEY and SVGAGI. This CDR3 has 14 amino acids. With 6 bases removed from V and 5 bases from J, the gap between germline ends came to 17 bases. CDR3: CASRSWQGDHEQYF. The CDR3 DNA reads TGTGCCAGCAGGTCGTGGCAGGGTGACCACGAGCAGTACTTC.

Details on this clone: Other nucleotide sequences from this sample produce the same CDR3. The CDR3 protein is CASSAGQGPYNEQFF. The CDR3 DNA follows: TGTGCCAGCAGCGCCGGACAGGGGCCATACAATGAGCAGTTCTTC. The V call is TRBV9, the J call TRBJ2-1; TRBD1 agrees at 9 bases. Germline CDR1 is SGDLS and CDR2 is YYNGEE. This CDR3 has 15 residues. Trimming at V came to 3 bases and at J to 4 bases, leaving 5 bases not matched to a gene.

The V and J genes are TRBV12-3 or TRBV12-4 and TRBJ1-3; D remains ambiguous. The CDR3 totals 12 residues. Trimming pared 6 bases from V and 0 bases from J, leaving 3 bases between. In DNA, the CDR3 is TGTGCCAGCAGCCGCTCTGGAAACACCATATATTTT. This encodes CASSRSGNTIYF.

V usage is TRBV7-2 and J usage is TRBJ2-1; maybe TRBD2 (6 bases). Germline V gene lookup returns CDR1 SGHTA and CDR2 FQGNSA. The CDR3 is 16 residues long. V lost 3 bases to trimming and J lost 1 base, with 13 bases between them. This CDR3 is CASSFTGGTSYNEQFF. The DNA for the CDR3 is TGTGCCAGCAGCTTTACCGGGGGAACTTCCTACAATGAGCAGTTCTTC.

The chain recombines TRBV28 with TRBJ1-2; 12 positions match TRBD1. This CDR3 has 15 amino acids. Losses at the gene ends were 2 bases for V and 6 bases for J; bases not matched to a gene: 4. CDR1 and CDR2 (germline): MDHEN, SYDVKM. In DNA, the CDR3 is TGTGCCAGCAGTTTAGTGGGGACAGGGGGCGATGGCTACACCTTC. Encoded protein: CASSLVGTGGDGYTF.

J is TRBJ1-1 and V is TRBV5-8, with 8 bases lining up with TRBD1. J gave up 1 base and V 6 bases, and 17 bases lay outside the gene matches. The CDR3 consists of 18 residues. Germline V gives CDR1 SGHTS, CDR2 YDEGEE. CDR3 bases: TGTGCCAGCACCTCCGGGTGGGCAGGGGGCCTCAGGAACACTGAAGCTTTCTTT. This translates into CASTSGWAGGLRNTEAFF. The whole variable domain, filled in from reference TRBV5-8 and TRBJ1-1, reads EAGVTQSPTHLIKTRGQQATLRCSPISGHTSVYWYQQALGLGLQFLLWYDEGEERNRGNFPPRFSGRQFPNYSSELNVNALELEDSALYLCASTSGWAGGLRNTEAFFGQGTRLTVV.

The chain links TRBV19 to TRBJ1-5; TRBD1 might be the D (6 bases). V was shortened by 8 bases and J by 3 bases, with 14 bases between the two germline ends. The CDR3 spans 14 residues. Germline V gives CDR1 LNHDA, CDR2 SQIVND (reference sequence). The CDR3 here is CASHQTGLNQPQHF. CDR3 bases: TGTGCCAGTCACCAGACAGGTCTCAATCAGCCCCAGCATTTT.

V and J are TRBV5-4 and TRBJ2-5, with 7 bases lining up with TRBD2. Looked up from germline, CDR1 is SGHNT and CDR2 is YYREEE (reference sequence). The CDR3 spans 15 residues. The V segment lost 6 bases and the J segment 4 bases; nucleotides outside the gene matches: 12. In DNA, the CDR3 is TGTGCCAGCACGCGGGGCGGGGGAACGGGAGAGACCCAGTACTTC. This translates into CASTRGGGTGETQYF. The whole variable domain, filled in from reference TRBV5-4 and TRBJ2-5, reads ETGVTQSPTHLIKTRGQQVTLRCSSQSGHNTVSWYQQALGQGPQFIFQYYREEENGRGNFPPRFSGLQFPNYSSELNVNALELDDSALYLCASTRGGGTGETQYFGPGTRLLVL.

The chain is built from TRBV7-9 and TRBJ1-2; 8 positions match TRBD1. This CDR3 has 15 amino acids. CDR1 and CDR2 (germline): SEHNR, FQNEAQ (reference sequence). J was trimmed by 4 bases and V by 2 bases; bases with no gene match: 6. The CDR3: CASSLPTGDGYGYTF. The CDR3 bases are TGTGCCAGCAGCTTACCGACAGGGGACGGCTATGGCTACACCTTC.

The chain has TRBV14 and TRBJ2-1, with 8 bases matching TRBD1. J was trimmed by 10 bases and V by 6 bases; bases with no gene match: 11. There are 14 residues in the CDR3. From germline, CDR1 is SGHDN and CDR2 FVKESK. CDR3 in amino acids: CASSRDRKIREQFF. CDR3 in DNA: TGTGCCAGCAGTCGGGACAGGAAAATAAGGGAGCAGTTCTTC. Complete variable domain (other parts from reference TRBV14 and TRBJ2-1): EAGVTQFPSHSVIEKGQTVTLRCDPISGHDNLYWYRRVMGKEIKFLLHFVKESKQDESGMPNNRFLAERTGGTYSTLKVQPAELEDSGVYFCASSRDRKIREQFFGPGTRLTVL.